Listed below are T cell receptor beta chains from one sample, sequenced in a study of blood T cell repertoires in COVID-19. Some clones are missing from TCRdb's copy, which holds only in-frame ones; the method was immunoSEQ multiplex PCR. The sample lists approximately 15,000 clones; approximately 86% were seen once. The sample consisted of peripheral blood. The receptors shown here come from a man in his fifties or sixties with active COVID-19. The CDR3 runs from the conserved cysteine through the conserved F or W. Each record gives: clone size, J gene, D gene, V gene, CDR3 protein, CDR3 DNA. A D gene is named only where the DNA matches it firmly. Expanded clones are given a class, and other clones once, few, many or no size at all.

>.|TRBJ2-7|TRBD2|TRBV5-4
CASSFKGAGVYEQYF
TGTGCCAGCAGCTTTAAGGGAGCGGGAGTCTACGAGCAGTACTTC
>.|TRBJ1-1|.|TRBV4-2
CASSQEGWNTEAFF
TGTGCCAGCAGCCAAGAGGGCTGGAACACTGAAGCTTTCTTT
>.|TRBJ1-1|TRBD1|TRBV19
CASSTSTGIGEAFF
TGTGCCAGTAGTACCTCGACAGGGATCGGTGAAGCTTTCTTT
>.|TRBJ1-1|TRBD1|TRBV7-2
CASSLVSGGETEAFF
TGTGCCAGCAGCTTAGTCTCAGGGGGCGAGACTGAAGCTTTCTTT
>few|TRBJ2-7|TRBD1|TRBV29-1
CSGGQGAKEQYF
TGCAGCGGGGGACAGGGGGCGAAAGAGCAGTACTTC
>.|TRBJ2-6|.|TRBV14
CASSQDGTGANVLTF
TGTGCCAGCAGCCAAGACGGGACTGGGGCCAACGTCCTGACTTTC
>.|TRBJ2-6|TRBD1|TRBV29-1
CSVGQGVTGANVLTF
TGCAGCGTTGGACAGGGGGTAACTGGGGCCAACGTCCTGACTTTC
>.|TRBJ2-2|TRBD2|TRBV7-2
CASSPAGTRGTGELFF
TGTGCCAGCAGCCCAGCCGGGACTAGAGGCACCGGGGAGCTGTTTTTT
>.|TRBJ2-7|TRBD1|TRBV28
CASSNLGTGNYEQYF
TGTGCCAGCAGTAACTTAGGGACAGGGAACTACGAGCAGTACTTC
>.|TRBJ2-1|.|TRBV5-6
CASSLESEQFF
TGTGCCAGCAGCTTGGAGAGTGAGCAGTTCTTC
>.|TRBJ2-2|.|TRBV7-2
CASSVMDGMAGELFF
TGTGCCAGCAGCGTGATGGACGGGATGGCCGGGGAGCTGTTTTTT
>.|TRBJ1-1|.|TRBV28
CASSRRTVLMNTEAFF
TGTGCCAGCAGTCGCCGGACAGTTCTCATGAACACTGAAGCTTTCTTT
>.|TRBJ2-1|TRBD1|TRBV19
CASRAGQGVSGTYNEQFF
TGTGCCAGTAGGGCGGGACAGGGGGTTAGCGGGACCTACAATGAGCAGTTCTTC
>.|TRBJ2-1|TRBD2|TRBV19
CASSRRLAEHNEQFF
TGTGCCAGTAGTAGACGACTAGCGGAGCACAATGAGCAGTTCTTC
>.|TRBJ1-3|.|TRBV2
CASSEALAGSGNTIYF
TGTGCCAGCAGTGAAGCGTTGGCAGGATCTGGAAACACCATATATTTT
>.|TRBJ2-1|.|TRBV24-1
CATSDFSVSYNEQFF
TGTGCCACCAGTGATTTCAGCGTATCCTACAATGAGCAGTTCTTC
>.|TRBJ1-2|TRBD1|TRBV5-6
CASTLGTGASGYTF
TGTGCCAGCACCCTTGGCACAGGGGCGAGTGGCTACACCTTC
>.|TRBJ1-1|TRBD1|TRBV5-1
CASSAGTGNTEAFF
TGCGCCAGCAGCGCCGGGACAGGGAACACTGAAGCTTTCTTT
>once|TRBJ2-3|.|TRBV10-1
CASGPPSTDTQYF
TGCGCCAGCGGGCCTCCTAGCACAGATACGCAGTATTTT
>.|TRBJ2-7|TRBD1|TRBV18
CASSPKSTGNEQYF
TGTGCCAGCTCACCAAAGTCGACAGGGAACGAGCAGTACTTC
>.|TRBJ2-1|TRBD2|TRBV4-3
CASSPGTSGINEQFF
TGCGCCAGCAGTCCCGGGACTAGCGGGATTAATGAGCAGTTCTTC
>.|TRBJ2-7|.|TRBV19
CASSRDNRAEQYF
TGTGCCAGTAGTAGAGACAACAGGGCCGAGCAGTACTTC
>once|TRBJ2-1|.|TRBV9
CASSTTSGYSYNEQFF
TGTGCCAGCAGCACCACAAGCGGGTACTCCTACAATGAGCAGTTCTTC
>.|TRBJ1-2|.|TRBV2
CASSEYGPTGGYTF
TGTGCCAGCAGTGAATATGGGCCCACGGGAGGCTACACCTTC
>once|TRBJ2-4|.|TRBV5-1
CASSLGGGRDIQYF
TGCGCCAGCAGCTTGGGGGGCGGTAGGGACATTCAGTACTTC
>.|TRBJ2-2|.|TRBV4-3
CASSQGRTNGELFF
TGCGCCAGCAGCCAAGGCCGGACTAACGGGGAGCTGTTTTTT
>.|TRBJ1-5|TRBD1|TRBV6-6
CASSPQLDRGSNQPQHF
TGTGCCAGCAGTCCTCAACTAGACAGGGGAAGCAATCAGCCCCAGCATTTT
>.|TRBJ1-3|.|TRBV30
CAWSVERGINSGNTIYF
TGTGCCTGGAGTGTAGAGCGGGGTATAAACTCTGGAAACACCATATATTTT
>.|TRBJ2-7|.|TRBV4-3
CASSHVSGGKGYEQYF
TGCGCCAGCAGCCATGTGTCTGGCGGAAAAGGCTACGAGCAGTACTTC
>.|TRBJ1-1|TRBD1|TRBV18
CASSPGYSQPTGRTEAFF
TGTGCCAGCTCACCAGGCTATTCCCAGCCGACAGGGAGGACTGAAGCTTTCTTT
>.|TRBJ1-2|.|TRBV2
CASKPPWGTPRDGYTF
TGTGCCAGCAAACCTCCCTGGGGGACTCCCAGGGATGGCTACACCTTC
>.|TRBJ2-1|.|TRBV28
CASDTTTRNEQFF
TGTGCCAGCGATACTACCACTAGAAATGAGCAGTTCTTC
>.|TRBJ1-2|.|TRBV7-2
CASSTGTGGYYGYTF
TGTGCCAGCAGCACCGGGACGGGGGGGTACTATGGCTACACCTTC
>.|TRBJ2-3|.|TRBV13
CASSPAFAVRTDTQYF
TGTGCCAGCAGCCCGGCTTTTGCGGTACGCACAGATACGCAGTATTTT
>.|TRBJ1-2|.|TRBV11-2
CASSFSENYGYTF
TGTGCCAGCAGCTTTAGTGAGAACTATGGCTACACCTTC
>.|TRBJ2-7|TRBD2|TRBV6-2/TRBV6-3
CASSYGTGGYEQYF
TGTGCCAGCAGTTACGGGACGGGAGGTTACGAGCAGTACTTC